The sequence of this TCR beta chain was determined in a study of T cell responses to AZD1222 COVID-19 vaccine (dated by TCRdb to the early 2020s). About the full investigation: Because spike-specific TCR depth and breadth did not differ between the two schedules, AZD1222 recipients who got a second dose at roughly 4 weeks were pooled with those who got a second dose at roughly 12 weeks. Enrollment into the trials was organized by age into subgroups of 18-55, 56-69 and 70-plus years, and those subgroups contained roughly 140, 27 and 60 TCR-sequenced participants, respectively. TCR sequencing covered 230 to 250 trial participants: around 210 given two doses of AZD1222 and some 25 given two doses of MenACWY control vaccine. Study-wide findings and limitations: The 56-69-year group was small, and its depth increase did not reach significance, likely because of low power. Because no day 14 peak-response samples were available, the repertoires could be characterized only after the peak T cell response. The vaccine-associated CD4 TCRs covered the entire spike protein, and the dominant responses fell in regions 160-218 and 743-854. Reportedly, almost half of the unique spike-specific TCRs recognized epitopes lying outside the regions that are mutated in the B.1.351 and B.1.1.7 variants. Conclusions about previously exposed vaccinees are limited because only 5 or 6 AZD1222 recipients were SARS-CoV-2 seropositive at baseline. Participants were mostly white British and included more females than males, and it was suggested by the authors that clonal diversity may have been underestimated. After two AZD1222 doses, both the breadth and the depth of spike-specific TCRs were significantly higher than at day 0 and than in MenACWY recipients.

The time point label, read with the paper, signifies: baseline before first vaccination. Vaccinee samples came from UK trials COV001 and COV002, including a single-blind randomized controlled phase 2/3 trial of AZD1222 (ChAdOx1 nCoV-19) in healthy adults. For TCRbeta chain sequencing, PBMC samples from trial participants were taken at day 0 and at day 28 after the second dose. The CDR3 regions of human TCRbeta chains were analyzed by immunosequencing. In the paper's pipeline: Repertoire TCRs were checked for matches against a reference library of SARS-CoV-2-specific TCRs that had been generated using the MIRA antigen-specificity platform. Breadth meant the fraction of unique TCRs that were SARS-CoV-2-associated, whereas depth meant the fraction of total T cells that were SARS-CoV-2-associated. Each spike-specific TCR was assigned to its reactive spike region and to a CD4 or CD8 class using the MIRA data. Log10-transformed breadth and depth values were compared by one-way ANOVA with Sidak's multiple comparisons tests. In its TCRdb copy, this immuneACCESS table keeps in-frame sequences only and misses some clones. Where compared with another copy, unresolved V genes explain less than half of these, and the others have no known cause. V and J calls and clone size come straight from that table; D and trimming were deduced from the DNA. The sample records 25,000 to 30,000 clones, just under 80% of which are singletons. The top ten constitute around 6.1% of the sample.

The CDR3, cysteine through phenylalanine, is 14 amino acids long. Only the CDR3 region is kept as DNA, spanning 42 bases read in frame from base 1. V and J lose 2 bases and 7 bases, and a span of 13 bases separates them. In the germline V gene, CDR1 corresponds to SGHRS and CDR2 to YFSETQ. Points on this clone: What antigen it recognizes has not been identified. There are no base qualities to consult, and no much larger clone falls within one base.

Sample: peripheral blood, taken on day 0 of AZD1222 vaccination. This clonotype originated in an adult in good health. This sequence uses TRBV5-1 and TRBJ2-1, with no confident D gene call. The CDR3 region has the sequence CASSFNGLVNEQFF. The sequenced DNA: TGCGCCAGCAGCTTCAACGGCCTAGTTAATGAGCAGTTCTTC.